Here is one T cell receptor (beta chain) with its context. Each PCR received spiked synthetic TCR analog templates. Profiling relied on immunoSEQ multiplex PCR, and the TCRdb table lists in-frame clones only, not all of them. The sample has 35,000 or so clones, around 88% seen once. CDR3 length: 16 amino acids. Germline trimming cut 4 bases from V and 5 bases from J; bases unmatched to any gene: 11. Germline CDR1 reads MDHEN; CDR2 reads SYDVKM. The data derive from a study of PD-L1 blockade in urothelial cancer. Study details: Blood was subjected to analysis at 3 weeks (second dose) and 6 weeks following treatment start. Typically, measured as a median, blood samples had 150,000 or so T cells.

Sample contribution per patient ranged from 1 to 8, covering pretreatment and on-treatment. The source is a man aged 55 to 70 with urothelial cancer. The V and J genes are TRBV28 and TRBJ1-5; 7 positions match TRBD1. The sample in question was PBMCs, obtained around atezolizumab (anti-PD-L1) treatment. DNA for the CDR3: TGTGCCAGCAGTTCGGGGATAAGGGGGCTAGATCAGCCCCAGCATTTT. Encoded protein: CASSSGIRGLDQPQHF.